The 25 T cell receptor beta chains below come from one sample, sequenced in a study of T cells after yellow fever vaccination. TCRdb reprocessed the 5' RACE reads via MiXCR and lists one record per CDR3 protein. In the table there are tens of thousands of distinct CDR3 sequences, about 7% of which are singletons. The sample was CD8+ T cells sorted from PBMCs, taken 15 days after the yellow fever booster vaccination. The receptors were gathered from a man aged 30 to 39 who received the YFV17D yellow fever vaccine.

At least ten counts were recorded for this clonotype. The rearrangement links TRBV11-2 to TRBJ1-5; 9 positions agree with TRBD1. CDR3 size: 13 residues. CDR1 and CDR2 from the germline V gene are SGHAT and FQNNGV. Trimming cost V 4 bases and J 7 bases; bases outside gene matches: 2. CDR3 nucleotide sequence: TGTGCCAGCAGCTGGACAGGGGACCAGCCCCAGCATTTT. It encodes CASSWTGDQPQHF. The variable domain in full, completed from reference TRBV11-2 and TRBJ1-5, reads EAGVAQSPRYKIIEKRQSVAFWCNPISGHATLYWYQQILGQGPKLLIQFQNNGVVDDSQLPKDRFSAERLKGVDSTLKIQPAKLEDSAVYLCASSWTGDQPQHFGDGTRLSIL.

This clonotype has ten or more counts. The chain couples TRBV30 to TRBJ2-1, with 11 bases lining up with TRBD2. The CDR3 covers 16 residues. V trimming: 1 base; J trimming: 6 bases; junction bases outside the gene matches: 8. Germline CDR1 and CDR2: GTSNPN and SVGIG (reference sequence). The DNA of the CDR3 is TGTGCCTGGAGTGGCCGGACTAGCGGGCCATTCAATGAGCAGTTCTTC. Protein sequence: CAWSGRTSGPFNEQFF.

This clonotype was seen at least ten times. The rearrangement joins TRBV7-9 to TRBJ1-6; D not resolved. This CDR3 comprises 12 residues. The germline V gene has CDR1 SEHNR and CDR2 FQNEAQ (reference sequence). V lost 1 base and J 9 bases, leaving 4 bases between the germline ends. Here the CDR3 DNA reads TGTGCCAGCAGCTTAGGCGCTTCACCCCTCCACTTT. Protein product: CASSLGASPLHF.

This clonotype was seen repeatedly, ten times or more. The chain couples TRBV6-1 to TRBJ2-3; D not certain. Germline-derived CDR1 and CDR2 are MNHNS and SASEGT. V gave up 6 bases and J gave up 6 bases, with 13 bases separating them. CDR3 length equals 13 residues. CDR3 sequence: CASRERLTDTQYF. CDR3 nucleotide sequence: TGTGCCAGCAGGGAAAGACTGACTGATACGCAGTATTTT.

This clonotype was detected many times. The rearrangement uses TRBV7-9 and TRBJ2-6, with no clear D. Per the germline V gene, CDR1 is SEHNR and CDR2 is FQNEAQ (reference sequence). The CDR3 loop spans 15 amino acids. Between the trimmed V and J ends, which lost 10 bases and 1 base, there was a span of 14 bases. The CDR3 bases are TGTGCCACCGATGACATCCGGTCTGGGGCCAACGTCCTGACTTTC. Its protein is CATDDIRSGANVLTF.

This clonotype was counted at least ten times. The rearrangement links TRBV6-1 to TRBJ2-3; D may be TRBD2 (6 bases). The CDR3 is 18 amino acids. Germline V lookup: CDR1 MNHNS, CDR2 SASEGT. Trimming pared 2 bases from V and 0 bases from J, leaving 18 bases between. The CDR3, as DNA: TGTGCCAGCAGTGAATTAGGCGTAGCGGCGATTAGCACAGATACGCAGTATTTT. It encodes CASSELGVAAISTDTQYF.

This clonotype was found a few times. V gene TRBV5-4 combines with J gene TRBJ2-2; weak D call: TRBD2 (6 bases). V lost 3 bases and J 6 bases, leaving 12 bases between the germline ends. The germline gives CDR1 SGHNT, CDR2 YYREEE (reference sequence). CDR3 size: 14 residues. CDR3 DNA: TGTGCCAGCAGCTATATCGGGGAGGCCGGGGAGCTGTTTTTT. Its translation: CASSYIGEAGELFF.

Of note for this clonotype: This may arise from a read error, as a much more abundant clone is one base away. The chain combines TRBV29-1 with TRBJ2-7; D is uncertain. The CDR3 has 12 amino acids. Germline V CDR1 and CDR2: SQVTM, ANQGSEA. The DNA for the CDR3 is TGCAGGGTTGAAGACGGACGGTTTGGGCAGTACTTC. Its protein product is CRVEDGRFGQYF.

The sample holds many counts of this clonotype. The chain carries TRBV7-2 and TRBJ2-2; D may match TRBD1 or TRBD2 (5 bases each). Trimming cost V 4 bases and J 7 bases, with 7 bases left between them. Germline V gives CDR1 SGHTA, CDR2 FQGNSA. This CDR3 has 12 amino acids. Written as DNA, the CDR3 is TGTGCCAGCAGCTGGGGGAGCGGGGAGCTGTTTTTT. It is translated as CASSWGSGELFF. Supplemented by reference TRBV7-2 and TRBJ2-2, the full variable domain reads GAGVSQSPSNKVTEKGKDVELRCDPISGHTALYWYRQSLGQGLEFLIYFQGNSAPDKSGLPSDRFSAERTGGSVSTLTIQRTQQEDSAVYLCASSWGSGELFFGEGSRLTVL.

This rearrangement joins TRBV19 to TRBJ2-7, with D hard to call. Germline assignment: CDR1 LNHDA and CDR2 SQIVND (reference sequence). V lost 8 bases to trimming and J lost 7 bases, with 27 bases between them. This CDR3 comprises 16 residues. CDR3 sequence reads: CASSPFDPILPLEQYF. The CDR3, as DNA: TGTGCCAGTTCACCATTCGACCCCATCCTCCCCTTGGAGCAGTACTTC.

This clonotype was seen many times. The gene calls are TRBV10-3 and TRBJ1-5; D is uncertain. This CDR3 region has 15 residues. The V gene's germline CDR1 is ENHRY and CDR2 SYGVKD. The ends were cut back, 3 bases at V and 2 bases at J, with 11 bases in the middle. CDR3 amino acids: CAISEQSGGNQPQHF. CDR3 nucleotides: TGTGCCATCAGTGAACAATCTGGGGGCAATCAGCCCCAGCATTTT.

This clonotype was found many times. The chain carries TRBV6-2 or TRBV6-3 and TRBJ2-7; D is possibly TRBD1 (6 bases). V shed 10 bases and J shed 3 bases, with 13 bases lying between them. The germline CDR1 and CDR2 sequences are MNHEY and SVGEGT. The length of the CDR3 is 12 residues. CDR3 sequence: CATGTLNYEQYF. DNA of the CDR3: TGTGCCACCGGGACACTGAACTACGAGCAGTACTTC.

This clonotype was observed at least ten times. This chain uses TRBV7-9 with TRBJ1-1; the match to TRBD1 covers 9 bases. The CDR3 sequence is 15 residues long. Germline V CDR1 and CDR2: SEHNR, FQNEAQ (reference sequence). The J segment lost 5 bases and the V segment lost 5 bases, leaving 9 bases of the junction unmatched. CDR3 residues: CASSATGTGKTEAFF. In DNA, the CDR3 is TGTGCCAGCAGCGCTACCGGGACAGGGAAGACTGAAGCTTTCTTT. Full variable domain (remainder filled in from reference TRBV7-9 and TRBJ1-1): DTGVSQNPRHKITKRGQNVTFRCDPISEHNRLYWYRQTLGQGPEFLTYFQNEAQLEKSRLLSDRFSAERPKGSFSTLEIQRTEQGDSAMYLCASSATGTGKTEAFFGQGTRLTVV.

This clonotype was detected many times. The J gene is TRBJ1-2, the V gene TRBV2; possibly TRBD1 for D (6 bases). The CDR3 runs 14 residues. V lost 4 bases to trimming and J lost 4 bases, with 13 bases between them. CDR1 and CDR2 (germline): SNHLY, FYNNEI. The CDR3 DNA sequence: TGTGCCAGCAGTGTTACCGGACAGATCTATGGCTACACCTTC. Its protein product is CASSVTGQIYGYTF.

Relative to its sample, this clonotype is medium-sized (0.01 to 0.1%). J is TRBJ1-5 and V is TRBV10-3; TRBD1 matches at 7 bases. This CDR3 is 14 amino acids long. Germline CDR1 and CDR2: ENHRY and SYGVKD. J was trimmed by 0 bases and V by 10 bases; bases with no gene match: 6. CDR3 loop: CASGTADSNQPQHF. The CDR3 region has the DNA TGTGCCAGCGGGACAGCCGATAGCAATCAGCCCCAGCATTTT.

This clonotype was seen ten or more times. The chain carries TRBV18 and TRBJ2-1; 14 bases agree with TRBD2. The CDR3 totals 13 residues. V gave up 5 bases and J gave up 12 bases; unmatched junction bases: 3. Germline V gene data show CDR1 as KGHSH and CDR2 as LQKENI. CDR3: CASSRLAGGPQFF. CDR3 sequence (DNA): TGTGCCAGCTCAAGACTAGCGGGAGGGCCGCAGTTCTTC. The full variable domain, rest sourced from reference TRBV18 and TRBJ2-1, is NAGVMQNPRHLVRRRGQEARLRCSPMKGHSHVYWYRQLPEEGLKFMVYLQKENIIDESGMPKERFSAEFPKEGPSILRIQQVVRGDSAAYFCASSRLAGGPQFFGPGTRLTVL.

In its sample, this clonotype was seen many times. The chain links TRBV19 to TRBJ1-5; D gene unclear. The germline V gene has CDR1 LNHDA and CDR2 SQIVND (reference sequence). CDR3 size: 13 residues. V was shortened by 6 bases and J by 5 bases, with 11 bases between the two germline ends. CDR3 coding DNA: TGTGCCAGTAGCCCTCATGACGATCAGCCCCAGCATTTT. It translates to CASSPHDDQPQHF.

The sample holds many counts of this clonotype. This chain uses TRBV5-1 with TRBJ1-1, with D maybe TRBD1 (6 bases). Looked up from germline, CDR1 is SGHRS and CDR2 is YFSETQ. This CDR3 contains 15 residues. V was clipped by 1 base and J by 0 bases, with 10 bases between them. As DNA, the CDR3 is TGCGCCAGCAGCTTGCAGGGGACCATGAACACTGAAGCTTTCTTT. This encodes CASSLQGTMNTEAFF.

This clonotype was observed at least ten times. The CDR3 loop is CASSGGTSGSRSHEQYF. The CDR3 DNA is TGCGCCAGCAGCGGGGGGACTAGCGGGAGTAGGAGCCACGAGCAGTACTTC. This sequence joins TRBV5-1 and TRBJ2-7; 14 bases line up with TRBD2. V lost 4 bases and J lost 5; bases outside the gene matches: 11. CDR1 is SGHRS, CDR2 YFSETQ, per germline. There are 17 residues in the CDR3. Full variable domain (remainder filled in from reference TRBV5-1 and TRBJ2-7): KAGVTQTPRYLIKTRGQQVTLSCSPISGHRSVSWYQQTPGQGLQFLFEYFSETQRNKGNFPGRFSGRQFSNSRSEMNVSTLELGDSALYLCASSGGTSGSRSHEQYFGPGTRLTVT.

This clonotype was seen repeatedly, ten times or more. The rearrangement joins TRBV7-9 to TRBJ2-7; D ambiguous. The length of the CDR3 is 12 residues. Trimming took 5 bases from V and 3 from J, leaving 8 bases between them. Germline V gives CDR1 SEHNR, CDR2 FQNEAQ (reference sequence). CDR3 DNA: TGTGCCAGCAGCGTTTACATCTACGAGCAGTACTTC. Amino acids: CASSVYIYEQYF.

This clonotype has at least ten counts. V usage is TRBV6-5 and J usage is TRBJ1-5; possible D gene TRBD1, 6 bases. Germline CDR1 and CDR2: MNHEY and SVGAGI. The length of the CDR3 is 15 residues. The V gene lost 2 bases and the J gene lost 0 bases, with 8 bases spanning the gap. This CDR3 reads CASSYVTGSNQPQHF. The CDR3 DNA is TGTGCCAGCAGTTACGTGACAGGTAGCAATCAGCCCCAGCATTTT.

This clonotype was seen ten or more times. V usage is TRBV5-6 and J usage is TRBJ2-4; possibly TRBD2 for D (6 bases). CDR1 is SGHDT and CDR2 is YYEEEE in the germline V gene. CDR3 length: 14 amino acids. Trimming cost V 5 bases and J 5 bases, with 14 bases left between them. CDR3 loop: CASRYSGGENIQYF. The CDR3 DNA reads TGTGCCAGCAGATATTCAGGAGGGGAAAACATTCAGTACTTC.

In this sample, this clonotype turned up many times. The chain is built from TRBV20-1 and TRBJ1-2; TRBD1 matches 10 bases. V gave up 2 bases and J gave up 7 bases; unmatched junction bases: 10. CDR1 and CDR2 (germline): DFQATT, SNEGSKA (reference sequence). This CDR3 is built from 15 residues. The CDR3 nucleotides are TGCAGTGCTAGAACCTTGGACAGGGGGGAGGCTGGCTACACCTTC. Protein sequence: CSARTLDRGEAGYTF.

The rearrangement links TRBV3-1 to TRBJ2-1; the match to TRBD2 covers 11 bases. The trim removed 0 bases at V and 9 bases at J, leaving 7 bases unmatched. The germline V gene encodes CDR1 LGHDT and CDR2 YNNKEL (reference sequence). There are 16 residues in the CDR3. The CDR3 spells CASSQDLGLAGGEQFF. The CDR3 nucleotides are TGTGCCAGCAGCCAAGATTTAGGACTAGCGGGCGGTGAGCAGTTCTTC.

This chain links TRBV28 with TRBJ2-1, with 9 bases matching TRBD2. This CDR3 has 18 amino acids. Germline CDR1 is MDHEN and CDR2 is SYDVKM. With 10 bases clipped from V and 0 bases from J, the junction kept 16 bases outside the gene matches. Here the CDR3 reads CAMGGGLAGPFSYNEQFF. The CDR3 DNA follows: TGTGCCATGGGCGGTGGGCTAGCGGGACCTTTCTCCTACAATGAGCAGTTCTTC.